This TCR beta chain is from a study of blood T cell repertoires in COVID-19. Study details: Sources were T cells, B-cell-depleted T cells, or PBMCs; the material itself was cDNA or gDNA.

Germline V lookup: CDR1 MGHRA, CDR2 YSYEKL. V dropped 0 bases and J dropped 0 bases, with 8 bases sitting between them. The CDR3 contains 15 residues. Original handling: Nucleated cell counts were estimated from reference gene primer amplification. Repertoires were generated with immunoSEQ multiplex PCR, while TCRdb's copy carries only in-frame clones and drops some. V and J calls plus clone size are reproduced from that table; the DNA served to infer D and trimming. The sample has roughly 200,000 clones, 85% to 90% seen once. The table lists this clone with a few counts. The source material was peripheral blood. The V and J genes are TRBV4-1 and TRBJ1-2; D gene ambiguous. This TCR was recovered from a man in his sixties who had recovered from COVID-19. Here the CDR3 DNA reads TGCGCCAGCAGCCAAGATCCCCCTACTAACTATGGCTACACCTTC. Residues: CASSQDPPTNYGYTF.